This TCR beta chain was sequenced during a study of CD8+ T cells in alopecia areata. Notes on the study in general: Many expanded lesional clones persisted in scalp and blood during tofacitinib. Expanded CD8+ clones among the top 100, as well as scalp clonality, were significantly decreased by tofacitinib. Only a single nonresponder existed, so baseline CD8+ expansion links stay unclear.

This clone was seen at least ten times. Its specificity is not known. Noted treatment: oral pan-JAK inhibitor, 5-10 mg twice daily. Peripheral blood and lesional scalp punch biopsies came from alopecia areata patients. RNA was extracted and reverse transcribed into cDNA as the sequencing template. Sequencing used immunoSEQ multiplex PCR; TCRdb keeps in-frame clones, though not all of them. The sample lists some 200,000 clones, roughly 56% occurring once. CDR3 size: 14 residues. CDR1 is MNHNS and CDR2 is SASEGT in the germline V gene. The V end was cut by 6 bases, the J end by 7 bases, with 15 bases between.

The chain carries TRBV6-1 and TRBJ2-2; D is perhaps TRBD1 (6 bases). The source is a human donor with alopecia areata. The specimen was CD4+ T cells sorted from blood, collected at week 4, from a patient treated with tofacitinib. The CDR3: CASRPEQGVGELFF. CDR3 DNA: TGTGCCAGCAGACCAGAACAGGGAGTCGGGGAGCTGTTTTTT.